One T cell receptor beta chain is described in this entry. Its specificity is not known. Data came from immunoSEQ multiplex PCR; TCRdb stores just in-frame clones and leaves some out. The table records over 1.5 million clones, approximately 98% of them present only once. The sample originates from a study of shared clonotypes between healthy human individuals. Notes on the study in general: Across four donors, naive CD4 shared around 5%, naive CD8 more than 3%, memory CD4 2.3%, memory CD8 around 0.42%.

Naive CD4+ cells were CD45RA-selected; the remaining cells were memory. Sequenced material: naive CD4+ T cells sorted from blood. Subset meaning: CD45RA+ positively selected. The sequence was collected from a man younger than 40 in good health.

This chain's CDR3 is CASRTWRGNTEAFF. DNA for the CDR3: TGTGCCAGCAGGACCTGGAGAGGGAACACTGAAGCTTTCTTT. The genes are TRBV28 and TRBJ1-1; the D is unclear. V dropped 6 bases and J dropped 1 base, with 12 bases sitting between them. From germline, CDR1 is MDHEN and CDR2 SYDVKM. The CDR3 has 14 amino acids.